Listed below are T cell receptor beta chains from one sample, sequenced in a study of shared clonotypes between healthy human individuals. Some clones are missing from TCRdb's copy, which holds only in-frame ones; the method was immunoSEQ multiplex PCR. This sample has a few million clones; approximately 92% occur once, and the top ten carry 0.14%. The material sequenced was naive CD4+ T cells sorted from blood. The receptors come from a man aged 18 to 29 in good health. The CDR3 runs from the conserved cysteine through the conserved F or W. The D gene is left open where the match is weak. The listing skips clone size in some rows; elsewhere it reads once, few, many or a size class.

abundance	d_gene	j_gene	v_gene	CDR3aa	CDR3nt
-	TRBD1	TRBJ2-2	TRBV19	CASTRDRVTGELFF	TGTGCCAGTACCAGAGACAGGGTGACCGGGGAGCTGTTTTTT
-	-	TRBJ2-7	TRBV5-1	CASSLDGVMNYEQYF	TGCGCCAGCAGCTTGGATGGGGTCATGAACTACGAGCAGTACTTC
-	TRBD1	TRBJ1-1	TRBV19	CASSSWTGNTEAFF	TGTGCCAGTAGTTCATGGACAGGCAACACTGAAGCTTTCTTT
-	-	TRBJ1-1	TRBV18	CASSPPIMNTEAFF	TGTGCCAGCTCACCACCGATCATGAACACTGAAGCTTTCTTT
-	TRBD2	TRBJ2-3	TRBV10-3	CAIMSSSGRAQDTQYF	TGTGCCATCATGAGTAGTAGCGGGAGGGCCCAAGATACGCAGTATTTT
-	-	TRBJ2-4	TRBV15	CATSTGLAKNIQYF	TGTGCCACCAGCACAGGGCTAGCCAAAAACATTCAGTACTTC
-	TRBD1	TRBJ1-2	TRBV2	CASSGGQGGYGYTF	TGTGCCAGCAGCGGTGGACAGGGCGGTTATGGCTACACCTTC
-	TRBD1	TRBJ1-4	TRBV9	CASSSDRGLREKLFF	TGTGCCAGCAGCTCTGACAGGGGGCTACGGGAAAAACTGTTTTTT
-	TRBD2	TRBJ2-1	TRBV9	CASSVGDYYNEQFF	TGTGCCAGCAGCGTAGGGGACTACTACAATGAGCAGTTCTTC
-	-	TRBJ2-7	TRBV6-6	CASSTSGYEQYF	TGTGCCAGCAGTACCTCAGGCTACGAGCAGTACTTC
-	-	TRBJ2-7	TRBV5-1	CASSLAGSTFHEQYF	TGCGCCAGCAGCTTGGCCGGCAGTACTTTTCACGAGCAGTACTTC
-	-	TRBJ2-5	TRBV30	CAWGKRGLGETQYF	TGTGCCTGGGGGAAGAGAGGCTTGGGGGAGACCCAGTACTTC
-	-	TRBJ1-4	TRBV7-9	CASSSYGGTNEKLFF	TGTGCCAGCAGCTCCTACGGTGGGACTAATGAAAAACTGTTTTTT
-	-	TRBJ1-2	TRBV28	CASSYGVSFRGPHGGYTF	TGTGCCAGCAGTTACGGGGTGTCCTTCAGGGGTCCCCACGGTGGCTACACCTTC
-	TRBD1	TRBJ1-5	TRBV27	CASSPGTAIGTQPQHF	TGTGCCAGCAGTCCAGGGACAGCCATAGGTACTCAGCCCCAGCATTTT
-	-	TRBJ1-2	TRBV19	CASSPNYGYTF	TGTGCCAGTAGTCCAAACTATGGCTACACCTTC
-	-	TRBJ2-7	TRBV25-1	CASSEAYEQYF	TGTGCCAGCAGTGAAGCCTACGAGCAGTACTTC
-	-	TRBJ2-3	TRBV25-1	CASSEPYPSTDTQYF	TGTGCCAGCAGTGAACCCTACCCTAGCACAGATACGCAGTATTTT
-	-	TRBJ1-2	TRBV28	CASAGGPYGYTF	TGTGCCTCAGCGGGCGGACCCTATGGCTACACCTTC
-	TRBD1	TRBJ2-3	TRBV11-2	CASSYRVGTGGTDTQYF	TGTGCCAGCAGCTACCGAGTGGGGACAGGGGGCACAGATACGCAGTATTTT
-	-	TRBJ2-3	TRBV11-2	CASSPTGTFRYSTDTQYF	TGTGCCAGCAGCCCCACTGGGACTTTCCGTTATAGCACAGATACGCAGTATTTT
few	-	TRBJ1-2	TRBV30	CAWSVDLRQDGYTF	TGTGCCTGGAGTGTAGATTTAAGGCAGGATGGCTACACCTTC
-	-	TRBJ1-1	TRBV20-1	CSLTLGGEAFF	TGCAGCCTTACCTTGGGGGGAGAAGCTTTCTTT
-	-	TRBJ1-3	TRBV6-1	CASSEPLITSGNTIYF	TGTGCCAGCAGTGAACCCTTAATAACCTCTGGAAACACCATATATTTT
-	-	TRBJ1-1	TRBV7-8	CASSLAPQGLNTEAFF	TGTGCCAGCAGCTTAGCCCCACAGGGACTGAACACTGAAGCTTTCTTT
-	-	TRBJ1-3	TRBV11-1	CASAPPDSSTGNTIYF	TGTGCCAGCGCACCACCGGACAGCAGTACTGGAAACACCATATATTTT
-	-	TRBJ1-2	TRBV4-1	CASSQELARAGYGYTF	TGCGCCAGCAGCCAAGAACTGGCCAGGGCGGGCTATGGCTACACCTTC
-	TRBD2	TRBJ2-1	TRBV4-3	CASSQDRGLAAYNEQFF	TGCGCCAGCAGCCAAGACCGGGGACTAGCGGCCTACAATGAGCAGTTCTTC
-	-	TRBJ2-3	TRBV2	CASSVLRDTQYF	TGTGCCAGCAGTGTCCTACGGGATACGCAGTATTTT
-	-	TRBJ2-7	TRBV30	CAWTLRERSGYEQYF	TGTGCCTGGACTTTACGGGAGAGGTCGGGGTACGAGCAGTACTTC
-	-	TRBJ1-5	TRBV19	CASREANQPQHF	TGTGCCAGTAGAGAGGCCAATCAGCCCCAGCATTTT
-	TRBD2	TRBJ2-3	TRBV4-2	CASSQAPPSGGTDTQYF	TGTGCCAGCAGCCAAGCCCCTCCTAGCGGGGGCACAGATACGCAGTATTTT
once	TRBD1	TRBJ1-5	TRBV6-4	CASSQDREVYNQPQHF	TGTGCCAGCAGTCAAGACAGGGAGGTTTACAATCAGCCCCAGCATTTT
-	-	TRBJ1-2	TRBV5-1	CASSFAGRGSEGYTF	TGCGCCAGCAGCTTCGCCGGCAGGGGTAGTGAAGGCTACACCTTC
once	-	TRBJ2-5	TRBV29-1	CSVVVQGRRETQYF	TGCAGCGTTGTTGTCCAGGGTAGGCGAGAGACCCAGTACTTC
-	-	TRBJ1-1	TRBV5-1	CASSLFQPGTEAFF	TGCGCCAGCAGCCTATTCCAACCCGGCACTGAAGCTTTCTTT
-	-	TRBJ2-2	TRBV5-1	CASSLGRHSTGELFF	TGCGCCAGCAGCTTGGGACGTCACTCCACCGGGGAGCTGTTTTTT
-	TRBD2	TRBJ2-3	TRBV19	CASSSPWTSGLTDTQYF	TGTGCCAGTTCATCACCCTGGACTAGCGGGCTCACAGATACGCAGTATTTT
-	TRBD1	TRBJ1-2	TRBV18	CASSPGLLGGHGYTF	TGTGCCAGCTCACCAGGCTTGTTAGGGGGCCATGGCTACACCTTC
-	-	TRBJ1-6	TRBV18	CASSPEAGNSPLHF	TGTGCCAGCTCACCAGAGGCAGGCAATTCACCCCTCCACTTT
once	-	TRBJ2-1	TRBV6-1	CASREDGYSYNEQFF	TGTGCCAGCAGGGAGGACGGATACTCCTACAATGAGCAGTTCTTC
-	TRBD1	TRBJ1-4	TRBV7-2	CASSTLQGINEKLFF	TGTGCCAGCAGCACCTTACAGGGGATTAATGAAAAACTGTTTTTT
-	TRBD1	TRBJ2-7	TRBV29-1	CSVVPGQGSGRTYEQYF	TGCAGCGTCGTCCCGGGACAGGGTTCAGGGAGAACCTACGAGCAGTACTTC
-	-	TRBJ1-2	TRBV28	CASSLYGIDYGYTF	TGTGCCAGCAGTCTATATGGGATCGACTATGGCTACACCTTC
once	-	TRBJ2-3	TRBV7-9	CASSPLLGSTDTQYF	TGTGCCAGCAGCCCCCTACTAGGAAGCACAGATACGCAGTATTTT
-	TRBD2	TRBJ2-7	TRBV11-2	CASRPGLAASYEQYF	TGTGCCAGCAGGCCTGGACTAGCCGCATCCTACGAGCAGTACTTC
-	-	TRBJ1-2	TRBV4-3	CASSQSIRREEGGYTF	TGCGCCAGCAGCCAATCTATTAGGAGGGAGGAGGGAGGCTACACCTTC
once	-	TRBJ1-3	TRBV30	CAWIPRARGNTIYF	TGTGCCTGGATTCCCAGGGCGAGGGGAAACACCATATATTTT
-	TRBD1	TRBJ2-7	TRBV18	CASGAGGSYEQYF	TGTGCCTCCGGGGCAGGGGGTTCCTACGAGCAGTACTTC
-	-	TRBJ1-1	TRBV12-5	CASGQDTGWNTEAFF	TGTGCTAGTGGTCAGGATACAGGGTGGAACACTGAAGCTTTCTTT
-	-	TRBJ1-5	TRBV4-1	CASSQGGSEGYQPQHF	TGCGCCAGCAGCCAAGGAGGGTCAGAGGGTTATCAGCCCCAGCATTTT
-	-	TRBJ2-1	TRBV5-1	CASSPGIYNEQFF	TGCGCCAGCAGCCCCGGGATATACAATGAGCAGTTCTTC
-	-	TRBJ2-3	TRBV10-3	CAISDAGARDTQYF	TGTGCCATCAGTGACGCGGGGGCTCGCGATACGCAGTATTTT
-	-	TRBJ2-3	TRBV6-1	CASSLETRRHTQYF	TGTGCCAGCTCACTAGAAACCCGCCGCCATACGCAGTATTTT
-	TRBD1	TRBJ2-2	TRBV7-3	CASSLGQGKSGELFF	TGTGCCAGCAGCCTCGGACAGGGGAAGTCCGGGGAGCTGTTTTTT
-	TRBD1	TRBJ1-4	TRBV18	CASSPLPGGAGSNEKLFF	TGTGCCAGCTCACCACTACCAGGGGGCGCAGGGTCTAATGAAAAACTGTTTTTT
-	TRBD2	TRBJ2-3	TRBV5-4	CASSFPSGDTQYF	TGTGCCAGCAGCTTCCCTAGCGGAGATACGCAGTATTTT
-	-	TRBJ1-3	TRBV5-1	CASSLDRVGNTIYF	TGCGCCAGCAGCTTGGACAGGGTTGGAAACACCATATATTTT
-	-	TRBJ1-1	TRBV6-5	CASSYFPALGSTEAFF	TGTGCCAGCAGTTACTTCCCAGCGCTGGGGAGCACTGAAGCTTTCTTT